One sample yielded the 11 T cell receptor beta chains listed below, sequenced in a study of control samples from healthy donors and cancer patients. Data came from immunoSEQ multiplex PCR; TCRdb stores just in-frame clones and leaves some out. Of approximately 160,000 clones detected, roughly 90% appear once; the ten largest clones hold 0.68%. Sequenced sample: blood. Every receptor here comes from a woman in her 30s in good health.

The chain uses TRBV4-2 and TRBJ2-7; possible D gene TRBD1, 6 bases. Germline V gene data show CDR1 as LGHNA and CDR2 as YNFKEQ. This CDR3 comprises 15 residues. Trimming stripped 4 bases from V and 1 base from J, with 14 bases between. The chain's CDR3 is CASSLRGTSSYEQYF. In nucleotides, the CDR3 is TGTGCCAGCAGCCTCCGTGGGACAAGTTCCTACGAGCAGTACTTC.

The chain carries TRBV2 and TRBJ1-1; unclear D gene. The CDR3 consists of 13 residues. The ends were cut back, 3 bases at V and 4 bases at J, with 9 bases in the middle. Germline V gene data show CDR1 as SNHLY and CDR2 as FYNNEI. This CDR3 reads CASSEGWGTEAFF. The CDR3 DNA reads as TGTGCCAGCAGTGAGGGGTGGGGCACTGAAGCTTTCTTT.

The chain combines TRBV21-1 with TRBJ2-1; the D segment call TRBD2 is taken from the table without a DNA check. TRBV21-1 is recorded as a pseudogene. The CDR3 has 17 residues. The CDR3 DNA follows: TGTGCCAGCAGACTGGGACTAGCGGGAGGGTATGGACATGAGCAGTTCTTC. Translation gives CASRLGLAGGYGHEQFF.

The chain uses TRBV5-1 and TRBJ2-3, with D possibly being TRBD2 (6 bases). The CDR3 has 16 residues. CDR1 and CDR2 from the germline V gene are SGHRS and YFSETQ. Trimming took 0 bases from V and 2 from J, leaving 13 bases between them. The CDR3 nucleotides read TGCGCCAGCAGCTTGGGGTCGGGAGCCTCCACAGATACGCAGTATTTT. Translating it yields CASSLGSGASTDTQYF.

This clone occurred once. The rearrangement uses TRBV30 and TRBJ2-7; TRBD2 is a possible D gene (5 bases). The CDR3 extends over 12 amino acids. Trimming cost V 2 bases and J 3 bases, with 8 bases left between them. Looked up from germline, CDR1 is GTSNPN and CDR2 is SVGIG (reference sequence). The CDR3 sequence is CAWSLADYEQYF. DNA of the CDR3: TGTGCCTGGAGTCTAGCAGACTACGAGCAGTACTTC.

The J gene is TRBJ2-2, the V gene TRBV4-3; D is uncertain. The CDR3 runs 15 residues. The germline V gene has CDR1 LGHNA and CDR2 YSLEER. Trimming removed 0 bases at V and 6 bases at J, with 11 bases between. CDR3 nucleotide sequence: TGCGCCAGCAGCCAAGATGCCGGTATCGCCGGGGAGCTGTTTTTT. It specifies CASSQDAGIAGELFF.

The chain couples TRBV5-4 to TRBJ2-5, with D tentatively TRBD1 or TRBD2 (5 bases each). CDR1 SGHNT and CDR2 YYREEE come from the germline V gene (reference sequence). Trimming pared 4 bases from V and 3 bases from J, leaving 7 bases between. The CDR3 runs 12 residues. The CDR3 DNA is TGTGCCAGCAGCCGAGGGGAAGAGACCCAGTACTTC. It yields the protein CASSRGEETQYF.

The rearrangement joins TRBV15 to TRBJ2-7; D may be TRBD2 (5 bases). This CDR3 comprises 16 residues. With 6 bases removed from V and 1 base from J, the gap between germline ends came to 19 bases. Germline V CDR1 and CDR2: LNHNV, YYDKDF (reference sequence). For the CDR3, the DNA is TGTGCCACCAGTGAAGCTCCTTGGACTGAATCCTACGAGCAGTACTTC. Amino acid sequence: CATSEAPWTESYEQYF.

Notes on this clone: The sample holds other DNA sequences that translate to the same CDR3. The J gene is TRBJ2-1, the V gene TRBV7-9, with D perhaps TRBD2 (6 bases). Germline-derived CDR1 and CDR2 are SEHNR and FQNEAQ (reference sequence). The CDR3 has 15 residues. Trimming cost V 2 bases and J 8 bases, with 16 bases left between them. CDR3 sequence reads: CASSLYRENMDEQFF. Written as DNA, the CDR3 is TGTGCCAGCAGCTTATACCGGGAGAACATGGATGAGCAGTTCTTC.

V usage is TRBV28 and J usage is TRBJ1-2; D is possibly TRBD1 (6 bases). The ends were cut back, 4 bases at V and 0 bases at J, with 12 bases in the middle. The CDR3 length is 15 residues. The germline CDR1 and CDR2 sequences are MDHEN and SYDVKM. CDR3: CASSWGRGANYGYTF. Here the CDR3 DNA reads TGTGCCAGCAGTTGGGGCAGGGGCGCTAACTATGGCTACACCTTC.

In this sample, this clone turned up once. The rearrangement links TRBV2 to TRBJ2-5; D unclear. The CDR3 sequence is 14 residues long. Deletions cut 3 bases from V and 0 bases from J, with 8 bases between. CDR1 and CDR2 from the germline V gene are SNHLY and FYNNEI. The CDR3 DNA sequence: TGTGCCAGCAGTGATAGTCGGAACCAAGAGACCCAGTACTTC. This translates into CASSDSRNQETQYF.